These 8 T cell receptor beta chains originate from one sample sequenced in a study of blood T cell repertoires in COVID-19. Only in-frame clones appear in the TCRdb table, and some are missing; sequencing was by immunoSEQ multiplex PCR. The sample yields approximately 37,000 clones, roughly 85% seen once. The material sequenced was peripheral blood. The receptors here all came from a man aged 55 to 70 with active or convalescent COVID-19.

The chain employs TRBV2 and TRBJ2-7; 11 bases are a match to TRBD2. CDR3 size: 14 residues. CDR1 is SNHLY, CDR2 FYNNEI, per germline. The trim removed 7 bases at V and 0 bases at J, leaving 2 bases unmatched. The CDR3 sequence: CASKLAGASYEQYV. Here the CDR3 DNA reads TGTGCCAGCAAACTAGCGGGAGCCTCCTACGAGCAGTACGTC.

The chain recombines TRBV19 with TRBJ1-2; 10 positions match TRBD1. Germline V CDR1 and CDR2: LNHDA, SQIVND (reference sequence). The CDR3 is made up of 12 amino acids. The CDR3 sequence is CAVWDRGNGYTF. CDR3 coding DNA: TGTGCTGTGTGGGACAGGGGAAATGGCTACACCTTC.

The chain combines TRBV19 with TRBJ2-2; 8 bases map to TRBD2. The CDR3 runs to 14 residues. With 9 bases clipped from V and 4 bases from J, the junction kept 7 bases outside the gene matches. Germline V gene lookup returns CDR1 LNHDA and CDR2 SQIVND (reference sequence). The CDR3 sequence is CASKSGSGTGELFF. CDR3 coding DNA: TGTGCCAGCAAGAGCGGGAGTGGCACCGGGGAGCTGTTTTTT.

The chain has TRBV11-2 and TRBJ2-1; TRBD2 agrees at 9 bases. CDR3 length: 15 residues. Losses at the gene ends were 6 bases for V and 6 bases for J; bases not matched to a gene: 9. Germline-derived CDR1 and CDR2 are SGHAT and FQNNGV. The CDR3 coding sequence is TGTGCCAGCAGGTATCTAGCGGGATGGGGCAATGAGCAGTTCTTC. This encodes CASRYLAGWGNEQFF.

This clone turned up a few times. This rearrangement joins TRBV20-1 to TRBJ1-2; the D is unclear. The length of the CDR3 is 14 residues. V was shortened by 4 bases and J by 0 bases, with 12 bases between the two germline ends. Germline values: CDR1 DFQATT, CDR2 SNEGSKA (reference sequence). This CDR3 is CSANDRSANYGYTF. The CDR3 coding sequence is TGCAGTGCTAATGATCGAAGCGCTAACTATGGCTACACCTTC.

This clone was recorded once. V is TRBV3-1 (or the pseudogene TRBV3-2) and J is TRBJ2-5, with 10 bases that match TRBD2. V shed 6 bases and J 2 bases; nucleotides not matched to a gene: 3. The CDR3 consists of 14 residues. Germline V gene sequence: CDR1 LGHDT, CDR2 YNNKEL (reference sequence). The CDR3 is CASRVAGGQETQYF. Here the CDR3 DNA reads TGTGCCAGCAGAGTAGCGGGGGGTCAAGAGACCCAGTACTTC.

The chain uses TRBV5-1 and TRBJ1-1, with D possibly TRBD1 on 6 matching bases. The CDR3 is 14 residues long. Deletions cut 0 bases from V and 5 bases from J, with 11 bases between. Germline CDR1 SGHRS, CDR2 YFSETQ. The CDR3: CASSLDRVRTEAFF. The CDR3 DNA is TGCGCCAGCAGCTTGGACAGGGTAAGGACTGAAGCTTTCTTT.

A note on this clone: Its ends do not fully match the called genes, so a read error is possible. The chain links TRBV18 to TRBJ1-5; D gene unclear. The length of the CDR3 is 12 residues. Germline lookup yields CDR1 KGHSH and CDR2 LQKENI. The CDR3 bases are TGTGCCAGCACGGAGGGCTCTCAGGCCCAGCATTTT. It codes for CASTEGSQAQHF.